One and the same sample provided the 8 T cell receptor beta chains below, sequenced in a study of OX40 agonist ivuxolimab in advanced cancers. TCRdb's table, derived via immunoSEQ multiplex PCR, lists solely in-frame clones and lacks some. The sample comprises tens of thousands of clones, approximately 80% of which are singletons, and approximately 0.64% rests with the top ten. The material was CD4+ or CD8+ T cells sorted from blood, obtained in a trial of the OX40 agonist ivuxolimab. The receptor set was obtained from an adult with an advanced solid tumor such as melanoma, head and neck, liver or kidney cancer.

The chain has TRBV5-8 and TRBJ1-1; unclear D gene. V was pared by 7 bases and J by 10 bases, with 14 bases between. The CDR3 extends over 11 amino acids. CDR1 and CDR2 from the germline V gene are SGHTS and YDEGEE. CDR3 in amino acids: CASLSRAAAFF. The CDR3 DNA sequence: TGTGCCAGCCTTAGTAGGGCAGCAGCTTTCTTT.

The CDR3 DNA sequence: TGTGCCAGCATGGCCCGGTACCCGGGGACCCAGTACTTC. As protein: CASMARYPGTQYF. The genes are TRBV6-5 and TRBJ2-5, with unresolved D. Between the trimmed V and J ends, which lost 7 bases and 7 bases, there was a span of 16 bases. Germline V gene lookup returns CDR1 MNHEY and CDR2 SVGAGI. The CDR3 has 13 amino acids.

The chain couples TRBV6-1 to TRBJ1-5, with D possibly matching TRBD1 (5 bases). Per the germline V gene, CDR1 is MNHNS and CDR2 is SASEGT. The CDR3 length is 17 residues. Trimming took 4 bases from V and 4 from J, leaving 20 bases between them. The CDR3 coding sequence is TGTGCCAGCAGTGTCCTCCCGCCCGGGGCTGGGAATCAGCCCCAGCATTTT. This encodes CASSVLPPGAGNQPQHF.

This chain joins TRBV7-2 and TRBJ1-6; D possibly corresponds to TRBD1 (6 bases). CDR1 is SGHTA and CDR2 is FQGNSA in the germline V gene. Trimming stripped 2 bases from V and 9 bases from J, with 11 bases between. This CDR3 is 14 amino acids long. Written as DNA, the CDR3 is TGTGCCAGCAGCTTAACAGGGCCGGGTTCACCCCTCCACTTT. This codes for CASSLTGPGSPLHF.

The chain couples TRBV2 to TRBJ2-7, with D unresolved. Per germline, CDR1 SNHLY and CDR2 FYNNEI. Deletions cut 5 bases from V and 3 bases from J, with 5 bases between. The CDR3 length is 11 residues. CDR3 loop: CASSYNYEQYF. The CDR3, as DNA: TGTGCCAGCAGTTATAACTACGAGCAGTACTTC.

The gene calls are TRBV29-1 and TRBJ1-1; D may be TRBD1 (5 bases). The CDR3 spans 16 residues. Germline V gene data show CDR1 as SQVTM and CDR2 as ANQGSEA. V lost 7 bases and J lost 3, with 24 bases in between. The CDR3 loop reads CSATSGWGMGDTEAFF. The CDR3, as DNA: TGCAGCGCCACATCCGGGTGGGGGATGGGTGACACTGAAGCTTTCTTT.

The chain joins TRBV30 to TRBJ2-7; tentatively, D is TRBD1 or TRBD2 (6 bases each). CDR1 is GTSNPN, CDR2 SVGIG, per germline (reference sequence). The CDR3 consists of 13 residues. V was shortened by 1 base and J by 3 bases, with 10 bases between the two germline ends. The CDR3 region has the DNA TGTGCCTGGAGTGCGGGGGCCTACTACGAGCAGTACTTC. Its protein is CAWSAGAYYEQYF.

V gene TRBV6-6 combines with J gene TRBJ2-2, with D maybe TRBD2 (6 bases). The germline V gene encodes CDR1 MNHNY and CDR2 SVGAGI (reference sequence). V lost 7 bases and J lost 3, with 12 bases in between. This CDR3 spans 14 amino acids. CDR3 sequence (DNA): TGTGCCAGCAAACGGGGAGGCTACACCGGGGAGCTGTTTTTT. This codes for CASKRGGYTGELFF.